Sequencing of this TCR beta chain was carried out in a study of T-cell memory formation after mild COVID-19. As regards this clonotype: Its antigen is currently unknown.

TCRdb used MiXCR to reprocess the 5' RACE reads, holding one entry per CDR3 protein. The sample lists 70,000 to 95,000 distinct CDR3 sequences, about 13% occurring once. The V end lost 5 bases, the J end lost 7 bases, and 21 bases lay between the germline ends. The length of the CDR3 is 16 residues. Germline CDR1 reads SGHAT; CDR2 reads FQNNGV. Study results and limitations: The finding that pre-infection memory included some responding clones suggested that cross-reactive memory joined.

Sequenced: PBMCs or a T cell subset sorted from them (not recorded which). The sequence was obtained from a man in his late teens or twenties who had mild COVID-19 (a few samples of this study predate the infection). Cell type and time point are not known. The chain employs TRBV11-2 and TRBJ2-1; D assignment may be TRBD1 or TRBD2 (5 bases each). CDR3 protein: CASSITTGAVANEQFF. The CDR3 nucleotides read TGTGCCAGCAGCATCACCACCGGGGCGGTTGCGAATGAGCAGTTCTTC.